This TCR beta chain emerged from a study of CD8+CD57+ T cells in acquired aplastic anemia. Study as a whole: Sorting CD4+ and CD8+ cells gave DNA averaging approximately 3 ug. Study-wide findings and caveats: Shared by patients and controls, 25 to 30 CD8+ CDR3s were abundant in patients.

Points on this clonotype: Antigen: not known.

Researchers used genomic DNA as the template to profile TCR beta VDJ and CDR3. One entry per CDR3 protein, called by TCRdb with MiXCR from the reads. The sample has just over 150,000 distinct CDR3 sequences, 40% to 50% seen once; the top ten hold about 30%. Patients chosen for sequencing had CD8+CD57+ cells that had expanded, as shown by flow cytometry. As a group, the patients uniformly had severe acquired aplastic anemia. This receptor was identified in a human donor with aplastic anemia. Source material: sorted CD4+, CD8+, or CD8+CD57+ T cells (not recorded which) from PBMCs.

DNA of the CDR3: TGCAGTGCTAGACCCCTGACTAGCGGGGGGGCGGATACGCAGTATTTT. It encodes CSARPLTSGGADTQYF. This chain uses TRBV20-1 with TRBJ2-3; 14 positions agree with TRBD2. The CDR3 length is 16 residues. Losses at the gene ends were 2 bases for V and 6 bases for J; bases not matched to a gene: 7. In germline, CDR1 is DFQATT, CDR2 SNEGSKA (reference sequence).